Listed below are T cell receptor beta chains from one sample, sequenced in a study of shared clonotypes between healthy human individuals. Measured with immunoSEQ multiplex PCR; TCRdb has only the in-frame clones, and not every one. The top ten hold around 1.4% of the sample, which has nearly 1,000,000 clones, around three quarters seen once. The specimen sequenced was memory CD4+ T cells sorted from blood. Source of these receptors: a young man in good health. The CDR3 runs from the conserved cysteine through the conserved F or W. The D gene is left open where the match is weak. Some rows mark clone size as missing; the rest say once, few, many or name a class of expanded clone.

>TRBD1|TRBJ1-6|TRBV2|NA
CASSKDRAVNNSPLHF
TGTGCCAGCAGTAAGGACAGGGCGGTTAATAATTCACCCCTCCACTTT
>TRBD1|TRBJ1-5|TRBV15|once
CATSRDNDGQGAQPQHF
TGTGCCACCAGCAGAGATAATGACGGACAGGGGGCACAGCCCCAGCATTTT
>NA|TRBJ1-2|TRBV6-5|NA
CASSYDRNSGYTF
TGTGCCAGCAGTTACGACAGGAATAGCGGCTACACCTTC
>NA|TRBJ1-5|TRBV30|NA
CAWSVGGRNQPQHF
TGTGCCTGGAGTGTAGGGGGGAGGAATCAGCCCCAGCATTTT
>NA|TRBJ1-2|TRBV19|once
CASRNYGYTF
TGTGCCAGTCGTAACTATGGCTACACCTTC
>NA|TRBJ2-1|TRBV5-1|NA
CASSLAPSNEQFF
TGCGCCAGCAGCTTGGCCCCAAGCAATGAGCAGTTCTTC
>NA|TRBJ1-4|TRBV4-1|NA
CASSQDRARINEKLFF
TGCGCCAGCAGCCAAGATAGGGCCAGGATTAATGAAAAACTGTTTTTT
>TRBD1|TRBJ1-1|TRBV28|NA
CASNPGQGPEAFF
TGTGCCAGCAACCCGGGACAGGGGCCTGAAGCTTTCTTT
>TRBD1|TRBJ1-5|TRBV28|NA
CASSLGQGYQPQHF
TGTGCCAGCAGTTTAGGACAGGGCTATCAGCCCCAGCATTTT
>NA|TRBJ2-3|TRBV7-7|NA
CASSLGRTGGDTQYF
TGTGCTAGCAGCCTCGGACGTACTGGGGGGGATACGCAGTATTTT
>NA|TRBJ1-2|TRBV10-2|NA
CASTESAGEVRGYGYTF
TGCGCCAGCACCGAAAGTGCGGGGGAGGTGCGCGGCTATGGCTACACCTTC
>NA|TRBJ1-1|TRBV6-5|NA
CASSAYKGNTEAFF
TGTGCCAGCAGTGCATATAAGGGGAACACTGAAGCTTTCTTT
>NA|TRBJ2-7|TRBV6-6|NA
CASSGTGYYEQYF
TGTGCCAGCAGTGGGACGGGCTACTACGAGCAGTACTTC
>TRBD2|TRBJ2-1|TRBV29-1|NA
CSVTRLAGVYNEQFF
TGCAGCGTTACTCGGCTAGCGGGAGTGTACAATGAGCAGTTCTTC
>TRBD2|TRBJ2-7|TRBV5-5|few
CASSLRTSGYEQYF
TGTGCCAGCAGCTTGCGGACTAGCGGGTACGAGCAGTACTTC
>NA|TRBJ2-5|TRBV19|once
CASSSVGRSYQETQYF
TGTGCCAGTAGTAGCGTTGGGCGATCGTACCAAGAGACCCAGTACTTC
>NA|TRBJ2-3|TRBV19|NA
CASWGRYTDTQYF
TGTGCCAGCTGGGGCCGTTACACAGATACGCAGTATTTT
>TRBD2|TRBJ2-4|TRBV19|NA
CASSPGLAGGPQYF
TGTGCCAGTAGTCCCGGACTAGCGGGGGGTCCTCAGTACTTC
>TRBD1|TRBJ2-1|TRBV7-2|NA
CASSSGTGNNEQFF
TGTGCCAGCAGCTCGGGGACAGGGAACAATGAGCAGTTCTTC
>TRBD1|TRBJ1-2|TRBV7-2|NA
CASRLPGQGAYGYTF
TGTGCCAGCCGCCTCCCGGGACAGGGGGCTTATGGCTACACCTTC
>TRBD1|TRBJ2-1|TRBV15|NA
CATSRDGTGAIYNEQFF
TGTGCCACCAGCAGAGATGGGACAGGGGCGATCTACAATGAGCAGTTCTTC
>TRBD1|TRBJ1-2|TRBV6-5|NA
CASSYGQGGYGYTF
TGTGCCAGCAGTTACGGACAGGGGGGCTATGGCTACACCTTC
>NA|TRBJ2-5|TRBV6-5|few
CASSRTAQETQYF
TGTGCCAGCAGTCGGACGGCCCAAGAGACCCAGTACTTC
>TRBD1|TRBJ2-2|TRBV5-4|NA
CASSSRAGQGTGELFF
TGTGCCAGCAGCTCGAGGGCTGGACAGGGGACCGGGGAGCTGTTTTTT
>NA|TRBJ1-3|TRBV10-3|many
CAITSSLGTIYF
TGTGCCATCACTTCCTCACTCGGGACCATATATTTT
>NA|TRBJ2-2|TRBV5-1|NA
CASSLGAAQNTGELFF
TGCGCCAGCAGCTTGGGGGCAGCACAGAACACCGGGGAGCTGTTTTTT
>NA|TRBJ2-3|TRBV10-1|few
CASSDPSADTQYF
TGCGCCAGCAGTGACCCGTCGGCAGATACGCAGTATTTT
>TRBD1|TRBJ1-5|TRBV2|NA
CASRGTGVQPQHF
TGTGCCAGCAGGGGGACAGGGGTTCAGCCCCAGCATTTT
>NA|TRBJ2-7|TRBV25-1|NA
CAPPGWPYEQYF
TGTGCCCCCCCGGGGTGGCCCTACGAGCAGTACTTC
>NA|TRBJ2-1|TRBV18|NA
CASSPSQRDRPSPSSYNEQFF
TGTGCCAGCTCACCATCTCAGCGGGACAGGCCATCACCCAGCTCCTACAATGAGCAGTTCTTC
>TRBD1|TRBJ1-5|TRBV10-3|once
CAISESGTGVNQPQHF
TGTGCCATCAGTGAGTCCGGGACAGGGGTCAATCAGCCCCAGCATTTT
>NA|TRBJ2-1|TRBV29-1|NA
CSVPGHRKNNEQFF
TGCAGCGTCCCGGGACACCGAAAGAACAATGAGCAGTTCTTC
>NA|TRBJ2-2|TRBV5-1|NA
CASSLGGGSGELFF
TGCGCCAGCAGCTTGGGTGGCGGGTCCGGGGAGCTGTTTTTT
>TRBD2|TRBJ2-1|TRBV5-1|NA
CASSLLAGGPNEQFF
TGCGCCAGCAGCTTGCTAGCGGGAGGGCCCAATGAGCAGTTCTTC
>TRBD1|TRBJ2-7|TRBV5-6|NA
CASSVDRGHYEQYF
TGTGCCAGCAGCGTGGACAGGGGGCACTACGAGCAGTACTTC
>TRBD1|TRBJ1-6|TRBV6-6|NA
CASSGTAYNSPLHF
TGTGCCAGCAGCGGGACAGCTTATAATTCACCCCTCCACTTT
>NA|TRBJ2-3|TRBV10-3|NA
CAISESSSTDTQYF
TGTGCCATCAGTGAGTCTTCGAGCACAGATACGCAGTATTTT
>NA|TRBJ1-2|TRBV6-6|few
CASSRQVDGYTF
TGTGCCAGCAGTAGACAGGTAGATGGCTACACCTTC
>TRBD2|TRBJ2-1|TRBV9|NA
CASSVLLAGEKSYNEQFF
TGTGCCAGCAGCGTATTACTAGCGGGAGAAAAATCCTACAATGAGCAGTTCTTC
>NA|TRBJ1-1|TRBV5-5|NA
CASSFLGLGGEAFF
TGTGCCAGCAGCTTCCTCGGGTTAGGCGGTGAAGCTTTCTTT
>NA|TRBJ1-5|TRBV28|few
CASSGAGYNQPQHF
TGTGCCAGCAGTGGGGCAGGTTATAATCAGCCCCAGCATTTT
>NA|TRBJ2-7|TRBV7-7|few
CASSLAGSSYEQYF
TGTGCTAGCAGCTTAGCTGGGAGTTCCTACGAGCAGTACTTC
>TRBD2|TRBJ2-5|TRBV6-5|NA
CASRNPSGRQTQYF
TGTGCCAGCAGGAACCCTAGCGGGAGACAGACCCAGTACTTC
>TRBD1|TRBJ1-5|TRBV7-2|NA
CASSRDRGNQPQHF
TGTGCCAGCAGCCGCGACAGGGGCAATCAGCCCCAGCATTTT
>TRBD1|TRBJ2-7|TRBV7-7|NA
CASSRTGKNGEQYF
TGTGCTAGCAGCCGGACAGGGAAAAATGGCGAGCAGTACTTC
>NA|TRBJ1-1|TRBV4-1|once
CASSQATNQGTEAFF
TGCGCCAGCAGCCAAGCGACTAATCAGGGTACTGAAGCTTTCTTT
>NA|TRBJ1-1|TRBV6-1|NA
CASSDLCQGSNTEAFF
TGTGCCAGCAGTGATTTGTGTCAGGGGTCGAACACTGAAGCTTTCTTT
>TRBD2|TRBJ2-7|TRBV19|NA
CASSSTGGSYEQYF
TGTGCCAGTAGTTCAACGGGAGGGTCCTACGAGCAGTACTTC
>TRBD1|TRBJ1-6|TRBV19|NA
CASIQGSSYNSPLHF
TGTGCCAGTATACAGGGGAGCTCCTATAATTCACCCCTCCACTTT
>TRBD2|TRBJ2-2|TRBV5-1|NA
CASSFLGGTVNTGELFF
TGCGCCAGCAGCTTTCTCGGGGGGACGGTGAACACCGGGGAGCTGTTTTTT
>NA|TRBJ2-1|TRBV6-6|NA
CASCPDDRLIYNEQFF
TGTGCCAGCTGCCCAGACGACAGGTTGATCTACAATGAGCAGTTCTTC
>NA|TRBJ2-3|TRBV9|NA
CASSARQATDTQYF
TGTGCCAGCAGCGCGAGACAGGCCACAGATACGCAGTATTTT